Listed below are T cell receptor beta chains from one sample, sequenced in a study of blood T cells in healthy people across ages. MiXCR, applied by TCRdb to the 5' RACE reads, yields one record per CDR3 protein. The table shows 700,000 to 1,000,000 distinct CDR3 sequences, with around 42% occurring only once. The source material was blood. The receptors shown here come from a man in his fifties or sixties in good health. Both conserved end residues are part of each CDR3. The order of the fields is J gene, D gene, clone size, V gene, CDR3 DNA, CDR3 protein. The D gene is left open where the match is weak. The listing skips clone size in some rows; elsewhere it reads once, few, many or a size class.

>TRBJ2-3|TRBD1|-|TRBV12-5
TGTGCTAGTGGTTTGGGAGGGACAGGGGCTAGCACAGATACGCAGTATTTT
CASGLGGTGASTDTQYF
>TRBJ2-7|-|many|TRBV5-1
TGTGCCAGCAGCCCCCGGGGGAACTACGAGCAGTACTTC
CASSPRGNYEQYF
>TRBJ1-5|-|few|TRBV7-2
TGTGCCAGCAGCTGGACAGCCGGAGCTCAGAAGCCCCAGCATTTT
CASSWTAGAQKPQHF
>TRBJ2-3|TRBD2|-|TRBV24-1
TGTGCCACCAGGAGCGGGGGGATAACAGATACGCAGTATTTT
CATRSGGITDTQYF
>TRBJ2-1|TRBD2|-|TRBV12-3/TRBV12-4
TGTGCCAGCAGGCGGGCGGGGGGGCTTTATGAGCAGTTCTTC
CASRRAGGLYEQFF
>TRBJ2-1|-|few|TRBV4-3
TGCGCCAGCAGCCAAGTCTCGGTTGGGACGGTCGACAATGAGCAGTTCTTC
CASSQVSVGTVDNEQFF
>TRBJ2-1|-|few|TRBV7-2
TGTGCCAGCAGCTTAGGGGTAACCCCTGTCTACAATGAGCAGTTCTTC
CASSLGVTPVYNEQFF
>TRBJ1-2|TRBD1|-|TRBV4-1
TGCGCCAGCAGCCAAGAGGACAGGTTGAACTATGGCTACACCTTC
CASSQEDRLNYGYTF
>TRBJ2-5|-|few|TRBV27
TGTGCCAGCAGTACCCGGACCGTAAGCGTTCAGACCCAGTACTTC
CASSTRTVSVQTQYF
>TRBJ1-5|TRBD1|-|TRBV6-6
TGCGCCAGCAGTTCCCGGGACAGGGGGCAAAGCAATCAGCCCCAGCATTTT
CASSSRDRGQSNQPQHF
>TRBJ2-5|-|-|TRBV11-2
TGTGCCAGCAGCTTAGAATACAGCGGCGGGGAGACCCAGTACTTC
CASSLEYSGGETQYF
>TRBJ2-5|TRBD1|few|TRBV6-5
TGTGCCAGCAGGGGCGGACAGGGAGAGACCCAGTACTTC
CASRGGQGETQYF
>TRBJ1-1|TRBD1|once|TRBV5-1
TGCGCCAACGGCCCCTCACAGGGGTCTGAAGCTTTCTTT
CANGPSQGSEAFF
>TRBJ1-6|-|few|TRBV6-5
TGTGCCAGCAGTTACTCGACCCCAGGAGGGAATAATTCACCCCTCCACTTT
CASSYSTPGGNNSPLHF
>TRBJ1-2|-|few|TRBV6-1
TGTGCCAGCTACTGGACAGACTATGGCTACACCTTC
CASYWTDYGYTF